The text below deals with one TCR beta chain. The data originate from a study of Graves' ophthalmopathy and Graves' hyperthyroidism. Study details: The stable label applied to hyperthyroidism with no ophthalmopathy within 18 months of follow-up.

V was cut by 10 bases and J by 6 bases, with 13 bases left in between. The CDR3 runs to 13 residues. Germline loops: CDR1 SGHTA, CDR2 FQGNSA. Beta-chain TCR CDR3 regions were amplified from RNA transcripts. The authors performed first-round RT-PCR with HTBI primers and then a second-round multiplex PCR. In TCRdb, the multiplex PCR reads were re-called with MiXCR into one record per CDR3 protein. The data contain approximately 540,000 distinct CDR3 sequences, less than 45% of them singletons. Sequenced sample: peripheral blood or thyroid tissue (not recorded which). This rearrangement joins TRBV7-2 to TRBJ1-6, with a possible D match to TRBD1 (6 bases). This clonotype was obtained from an adult man with Graves' hyperthyroidism. The CDR3 DNA follows: TGTGCCACGCAGGACAGAATTAATTCACCCCTCCACTTT. Protein: CATQDRINSPLHF.